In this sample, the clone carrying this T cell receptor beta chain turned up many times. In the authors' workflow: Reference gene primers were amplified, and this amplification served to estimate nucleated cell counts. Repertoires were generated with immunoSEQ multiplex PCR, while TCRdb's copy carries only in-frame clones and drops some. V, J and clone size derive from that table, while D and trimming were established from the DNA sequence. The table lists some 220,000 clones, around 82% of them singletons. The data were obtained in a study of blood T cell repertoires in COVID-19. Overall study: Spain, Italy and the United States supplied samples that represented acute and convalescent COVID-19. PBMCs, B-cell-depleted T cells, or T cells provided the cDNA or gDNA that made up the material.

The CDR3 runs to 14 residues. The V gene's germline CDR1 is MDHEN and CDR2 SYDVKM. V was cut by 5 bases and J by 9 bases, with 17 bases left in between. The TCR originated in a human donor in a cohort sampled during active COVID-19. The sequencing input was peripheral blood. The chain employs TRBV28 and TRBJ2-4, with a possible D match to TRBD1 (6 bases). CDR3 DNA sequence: TGTGCCAGCAGTCCCCCCTCCAGGGGCAGCATTCAGTACTTC. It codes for CASSPPSRGSIQYF.